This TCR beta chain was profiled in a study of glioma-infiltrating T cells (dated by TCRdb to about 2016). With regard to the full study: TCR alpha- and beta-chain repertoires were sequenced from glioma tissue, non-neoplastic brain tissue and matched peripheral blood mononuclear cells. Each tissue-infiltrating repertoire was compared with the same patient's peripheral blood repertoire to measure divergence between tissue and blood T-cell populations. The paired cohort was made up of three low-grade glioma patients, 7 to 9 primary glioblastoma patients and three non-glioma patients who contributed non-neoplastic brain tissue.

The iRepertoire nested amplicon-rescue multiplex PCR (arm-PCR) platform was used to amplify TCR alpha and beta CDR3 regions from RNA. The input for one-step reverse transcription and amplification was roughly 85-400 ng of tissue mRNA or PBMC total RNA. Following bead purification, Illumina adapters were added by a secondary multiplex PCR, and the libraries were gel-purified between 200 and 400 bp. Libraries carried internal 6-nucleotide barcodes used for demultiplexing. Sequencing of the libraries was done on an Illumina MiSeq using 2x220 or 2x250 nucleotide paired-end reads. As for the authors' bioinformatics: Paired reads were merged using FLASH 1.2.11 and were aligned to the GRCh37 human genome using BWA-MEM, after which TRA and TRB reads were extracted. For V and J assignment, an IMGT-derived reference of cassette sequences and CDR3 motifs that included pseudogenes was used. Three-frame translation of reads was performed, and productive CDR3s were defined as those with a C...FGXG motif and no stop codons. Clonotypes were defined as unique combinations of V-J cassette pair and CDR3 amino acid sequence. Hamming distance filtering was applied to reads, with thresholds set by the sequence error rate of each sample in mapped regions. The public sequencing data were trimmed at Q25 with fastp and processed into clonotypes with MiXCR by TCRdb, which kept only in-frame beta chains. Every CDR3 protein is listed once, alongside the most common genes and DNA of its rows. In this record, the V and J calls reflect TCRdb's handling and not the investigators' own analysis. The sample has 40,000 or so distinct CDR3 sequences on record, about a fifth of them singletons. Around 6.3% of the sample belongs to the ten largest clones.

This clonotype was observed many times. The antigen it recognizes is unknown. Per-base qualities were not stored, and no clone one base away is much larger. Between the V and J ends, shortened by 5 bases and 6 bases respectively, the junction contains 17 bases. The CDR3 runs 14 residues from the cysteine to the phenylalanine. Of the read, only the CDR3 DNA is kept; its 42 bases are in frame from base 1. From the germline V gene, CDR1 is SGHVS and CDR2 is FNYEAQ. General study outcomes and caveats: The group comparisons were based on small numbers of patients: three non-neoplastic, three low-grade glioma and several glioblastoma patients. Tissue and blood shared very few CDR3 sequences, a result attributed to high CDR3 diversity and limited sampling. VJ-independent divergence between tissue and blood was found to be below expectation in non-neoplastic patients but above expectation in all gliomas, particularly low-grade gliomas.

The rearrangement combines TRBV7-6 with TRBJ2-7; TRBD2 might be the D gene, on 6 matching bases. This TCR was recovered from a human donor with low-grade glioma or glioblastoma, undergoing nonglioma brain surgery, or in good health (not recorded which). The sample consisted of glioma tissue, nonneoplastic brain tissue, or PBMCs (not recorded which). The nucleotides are TGTGCCAGCAGCCTTGAACTAGCTTCGAGCGAGCAGTACTTC. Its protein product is CASSLELASSEQYF.